A selection of T cell receptor beta chains follows, all from one sample in a study of cytomegalovirus exposure and HLA in healthy donors. The assay was immunoSEQ multiplex PCR, and TCRdb's table has in-frame clones only and misses some. The sample has 180,000 or so clones, about 79% seen once. The sequencing input was PBMCs. The receptors stem from a man between 18 and 35 years old in good health and CMV-seronegative. The CDR3 runs from the conserved cysteine through the conserved F or W. Fields, in order: V gene, CDR3 length, clone size, J gene, CDR3 protein. Clone size is given for some rows only: seen once, a few or many times, or a class if the clone is expanded.

TRBV19	21	-	TRBJ2-7	CASSHPPWAGRSTPDSYEQYF
TRBV10-3	17	-	TRBJ2-6	CAISGTGLSSGANVLTF
TRBV7-9	15	-	TRBJ2-2	CASSLSRRGTGELFF
TRBV5-1	15	-	TRBJ2-1	CASSRRTSGNNEQFF
TRBV6-5	15	-	TRBJ1-2	CASSYSDGGNYGYTF
TRBV6-1	12	once	TRBJ1-5	CASSGGSQPQHF
TRBV7-3	14	-	TRBJ2-6	CASSRGSGANVLTF
TRBV6-5	15	few	TRBJ2-7	CASSYLLARSHEQYF
TRBV7-8	15	few	TRBJ2-7	CASSLTIDRGYEQYF
TRBV28	13	-	TRBJ1-2	CASSRQGGYGYTF
TRBV6-1	15	-	TRBJ1-2	CASSPSGQGNYGYTF
TRBV6-1	15	-	TRBJ2-2	CASSEIQGNTGELFF
TRBV28	16	-	TRBJ2-6	CASSSATGSGANVLTF
TRBV28	16	-	TRBJ2-3	CASRPPGGGGTDTQYF
TRBV5-1	15	-	TRBJ1-1	CASSATGALGTEAFF
TRBV9	14	-	TRBJ1-3	CASSVGQDGNTIYF
TRBV27	14	-	TRBJ1-4	CASRGAGVFEKLFF
TRBV7-9	14	-	TRBJ1-1	CASSPLGEDTEAFF
TRBV27	15	-	TRBJ2-3	CASQPHRGLTDTQYF
TRBV7-9	13	-	TRBJ2-7	CSSSIRQGGEQYF
TRBV9	14	-	TRBJ2-3	CAGSAGVGKDTQYF
TRBV2	15	-	TRBJ1-1	CASSEDTTANTEAFF
TRBV6-5	15	-	TRBJ1-1	CASSYSTWGSVEAFF
TRBV5-8	15	-	TRBJ1-1	CASSGAGSGGTVAFF
TRBV30	14	-	TRBJ2-7	CACTTIPISYEQYF
TRBV7-6	15	-	TRBJ2-3	CASSDRLAGGDTQYF
TRBV6-5	15	-	TRBJ2-7	CASSSPGTGGLKQYF
TRBV5-8	14	-	TRBJ2-1	CASSLGGAYNEQFF
TRBV2	15	-	TRBJ1-5	CASKGGQFSNQPQHF
TRBV9	15	few	TRBJ2-2	CASASGRNWAGELFF
TRBV10-3	17	-	TRBJ1-2	CAITSGGPRTVGYGYTF
TRBV19	15	-	TRBJ2-3	CASSRSGGQGDTQYF
TRBV6-1	11	few	TRBJ2-1	CASSVEAEQFF
TRBV27	16	-	TRBJ2-7	CATRPTRTGGSGEQYF
TRBV4-1	14	-	TRBJ2-1	CATGERGPLGEQFF
TRBV28	16	-	TRBJ2-7	CASSFFRLGGRDEQYF
TRBV30	13	-	TRBJ1-5	CAWRQGSNQPQHF
TRBV28	16	once	TRBJ2-7	CASSQGLAGGPWEQYF
TRBV7-6	15	-	TRBJ2-7	CASSSPGQGSYEQYF
TRBV6-1	11	-	TRBJ1-1	CASSNSLAAFF
TRBV15	16	-	TRBJ2-5	CATSRVVGGGGETQYF
TRBV5-1	11	few	TRBJ2-5	CASSPGETQYF
TRBV7-6	16	-	TRBJ2-3	CASSFSGGEFTDTQYF
TRBV5-1	13	-	TRBJ2-3	CASSLRVSDTQYF
TRBV2	14	-	TRBJ2-7	CASSESRGLNEQYF
TRBV9	16	-	TRBJ2-1	CASSVGAGGDDNEQFF
TRBV13	15	-	TRBJ1-4	CASSSSGTGGEKLFF